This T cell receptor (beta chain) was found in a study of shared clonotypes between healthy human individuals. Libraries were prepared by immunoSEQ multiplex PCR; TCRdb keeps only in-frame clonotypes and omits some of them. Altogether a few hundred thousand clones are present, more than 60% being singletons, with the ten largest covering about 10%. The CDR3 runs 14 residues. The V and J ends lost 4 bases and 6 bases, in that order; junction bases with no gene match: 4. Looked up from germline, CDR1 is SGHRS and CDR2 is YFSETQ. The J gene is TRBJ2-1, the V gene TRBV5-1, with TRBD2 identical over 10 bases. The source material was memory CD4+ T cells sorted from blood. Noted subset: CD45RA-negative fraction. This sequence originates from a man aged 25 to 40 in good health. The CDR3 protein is CASSPGLATNEQFF. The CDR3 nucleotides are TGCGCCAGCAGCCCGGGACTAGCGACCAATGAGCAGTTCTTC.